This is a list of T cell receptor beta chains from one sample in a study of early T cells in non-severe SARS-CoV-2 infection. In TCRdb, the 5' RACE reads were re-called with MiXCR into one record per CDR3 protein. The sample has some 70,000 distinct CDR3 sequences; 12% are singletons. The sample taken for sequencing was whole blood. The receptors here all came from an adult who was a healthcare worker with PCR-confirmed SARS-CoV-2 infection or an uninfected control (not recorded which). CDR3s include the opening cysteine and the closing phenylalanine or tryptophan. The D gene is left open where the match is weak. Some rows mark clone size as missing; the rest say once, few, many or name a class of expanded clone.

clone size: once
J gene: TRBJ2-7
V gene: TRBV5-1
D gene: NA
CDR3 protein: CASRGGAARSSYEQYF
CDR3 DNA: TGCGCCAGCCGCGGCGGGGCCGCCAGGAGCTCCTACGAGCAGTACTTC

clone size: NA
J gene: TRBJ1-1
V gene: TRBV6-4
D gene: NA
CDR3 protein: CASTLHVGDTEAFF
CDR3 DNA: TGTGCCAGCACTTTGCATGTGGGGGACACTGAAGCTTTCTTT

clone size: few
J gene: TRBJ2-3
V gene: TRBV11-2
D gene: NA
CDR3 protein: CASSLGGFPNTQYF
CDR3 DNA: TGTGCCAGCAGCTTAGGTGGCTTTCCAAATACGCAGTATTTT

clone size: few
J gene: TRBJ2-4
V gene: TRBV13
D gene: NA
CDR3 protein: CASSQARRRGPQDIQYF
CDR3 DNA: TGTGCCAGCAGCCAAGCCCGGCGCAGGGGACCCCAGGACATTCAGTACTTC

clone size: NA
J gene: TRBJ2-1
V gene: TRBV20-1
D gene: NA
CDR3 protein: CSVNYPYNEQFF
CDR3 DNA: TGCAGTGTGAACTACCCTTACAATGAGCAGTTCTTC

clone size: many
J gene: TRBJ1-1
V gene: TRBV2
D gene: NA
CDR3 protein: CASRSYTEAFF
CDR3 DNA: TGTGCCAGCAGGAGTTACACTGAAGCTTTCTTT

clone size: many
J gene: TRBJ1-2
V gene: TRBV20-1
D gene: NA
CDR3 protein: CSAEQGRNYGYTF
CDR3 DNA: TGCAGTGCTGAGCAGGGGCGTAACTATGGCTACACCTTC

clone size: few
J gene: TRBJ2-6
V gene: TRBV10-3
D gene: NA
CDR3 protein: CAIRRTVLSGANVLTF
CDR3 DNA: TGTGCCATCCGGCGGACAGTCCTCTCTGGGGCCAACGTCCTGACTTTC

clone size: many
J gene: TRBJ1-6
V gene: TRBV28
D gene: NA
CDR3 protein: CASYLHVNSPLHF
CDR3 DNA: TGTGCCAGCTATCTTCACGTTAATTCACCCCTCCACTTT

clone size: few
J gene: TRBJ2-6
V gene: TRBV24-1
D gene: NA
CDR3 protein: CATWGPGNDVLTF
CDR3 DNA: TGTGCCACCTGGGGGCCGGGAAATGACGTCCTGACTTTC

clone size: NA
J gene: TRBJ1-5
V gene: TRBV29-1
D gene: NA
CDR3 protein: CSAQGGYNQPQHF
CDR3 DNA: TGCAGCGCCCAAGGGGGGTACAATCAGCCCCAGCATTTT

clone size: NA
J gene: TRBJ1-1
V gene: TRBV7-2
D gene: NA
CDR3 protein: CASANDRRGNTEAFF
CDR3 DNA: TGTGCCAGCGCCAATGACAGGCGGGGGAACACTGAAGCTTTCTTT

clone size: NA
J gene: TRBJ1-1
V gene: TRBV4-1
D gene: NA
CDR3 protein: CASSQDLGTLEAFF
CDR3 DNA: TGCGCCAGCAGCCAAGATCTGGGGACCCTTGAAGCTTTCTTT

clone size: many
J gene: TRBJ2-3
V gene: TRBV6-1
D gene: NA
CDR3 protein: CASSEDPGSTDTQYF
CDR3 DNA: TGTGCCAGCAGTGAAGACCCCGGGTCCACAGATACGCAGTATTTT

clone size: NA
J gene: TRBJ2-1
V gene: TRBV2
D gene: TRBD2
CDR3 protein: CASRPTSGGRDEQFF
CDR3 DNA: TGTGCCAGCAGACCGACTAGCGGGGGGAGGGATGAGCAGTTCTTC

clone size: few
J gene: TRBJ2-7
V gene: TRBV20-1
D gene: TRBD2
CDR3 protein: CSARGWASGPYEQYF
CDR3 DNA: TGCAGTGCTAGAGGCTGGGCTAGCGGTCCCTACGAGCAGTACTTC

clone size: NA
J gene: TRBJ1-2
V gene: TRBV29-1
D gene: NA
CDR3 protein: CSVGEEGYGYTF
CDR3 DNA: TGCAGCGTCGGAGAAGAGGGCTATGGCTACACCTTC

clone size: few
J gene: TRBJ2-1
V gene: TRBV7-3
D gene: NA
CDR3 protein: CSSSSGHNNEQFF
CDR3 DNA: TGTTCCAGCAGCTCGGGGCACAACAATGAGCAGTTCTTC

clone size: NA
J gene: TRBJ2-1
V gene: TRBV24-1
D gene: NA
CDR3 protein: CATSPAGYNEQFF
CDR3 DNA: TGTGCCACCAGCCCCGCTGGATACAATGAGCAGTTCTTC

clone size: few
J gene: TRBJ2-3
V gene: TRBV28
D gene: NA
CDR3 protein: CASSPPSDTQYF
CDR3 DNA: TGTGCCAGCAGCCCACCGTCAGATACGCAGTATTTT

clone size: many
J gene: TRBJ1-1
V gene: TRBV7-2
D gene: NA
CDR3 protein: CASSLEVPNTEAFF
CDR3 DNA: TGTGCCAGCAGCTTAGAGGTCCCGAACACTGAAGCTTTCTTT

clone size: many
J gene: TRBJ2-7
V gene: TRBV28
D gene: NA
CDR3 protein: CASRRGSYEQYF
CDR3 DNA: TGTGCCAGCAGAAGAGGATCCTACGAGCAGTACTTC

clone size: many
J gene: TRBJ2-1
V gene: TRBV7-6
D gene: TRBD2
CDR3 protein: CASSQDLAGTSYNEQFF
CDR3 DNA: TGTGCCAGCAGCCAGGATCTAGCGGGGACCTCCTACAATGAGCAGTTCTTC

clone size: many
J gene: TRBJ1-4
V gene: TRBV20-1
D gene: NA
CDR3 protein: CSANGAEATNEKLFF
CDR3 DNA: TGCAGTGCTAACGGGGCGGAGGCGACTAATGAAAAACTGTTTTTT

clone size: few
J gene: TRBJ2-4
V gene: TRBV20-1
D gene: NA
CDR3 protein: CSARDGDTLAKNIQYF
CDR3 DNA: TGCAGTGCTAGAGATGGGGACACCCTAGCCAAAAACATTCAGTACTTC

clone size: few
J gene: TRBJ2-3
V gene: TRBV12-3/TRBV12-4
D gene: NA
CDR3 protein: CASHERAVSTDTQYF
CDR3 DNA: TGTGCCAGCCATGAACGGGCAGTTAGCACAGATACGCAGTATTTT

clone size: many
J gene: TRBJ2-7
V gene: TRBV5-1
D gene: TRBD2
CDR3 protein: CASSWPGGPGEQYF
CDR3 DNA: TGCGCCAGCAGCTGGCCGGGAGGGCCGGGGGAGCAGTACTTC

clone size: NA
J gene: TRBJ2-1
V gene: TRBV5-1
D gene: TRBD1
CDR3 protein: CASRPGTVIGEQFF
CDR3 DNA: TGCGCCAGCCGTCCCGGGACAGTAATTGGTGAGCAGTTCTTC

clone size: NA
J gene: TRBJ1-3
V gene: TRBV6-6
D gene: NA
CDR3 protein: CASSYEPRTGNTIYF
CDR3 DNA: TGTGCCAGCAGTTATGAGCCTCGGACCGGAAACACCATATATTTT

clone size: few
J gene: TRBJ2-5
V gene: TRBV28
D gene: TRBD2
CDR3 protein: CASIDAGGRQTQYF
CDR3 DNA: TGTGCCAGCATCGATGCGGGGGGGCGGCAGACCCAGTACTTC

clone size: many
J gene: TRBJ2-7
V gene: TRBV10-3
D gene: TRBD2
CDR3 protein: CAIRTAGGSYEQYF
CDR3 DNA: TGTGCCATTCGGACAGCGGGAGGGTCCTACGAGCAGTACTTC

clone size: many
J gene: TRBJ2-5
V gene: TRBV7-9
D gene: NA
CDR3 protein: CASSPAGQETQYF
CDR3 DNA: TGTGCCAGCAGCCCTGCGGGCCAAGAGACCCAGTACTTC

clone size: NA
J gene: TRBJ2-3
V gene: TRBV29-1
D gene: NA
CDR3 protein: CSVRLDGHTQYF
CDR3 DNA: TGCAGCGTCCGACTAGACGGGCATACGCAGTATTTT

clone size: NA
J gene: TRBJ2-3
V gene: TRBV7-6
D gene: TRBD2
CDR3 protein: CASSLSYSGVPDTQYF
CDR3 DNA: TGTGCCAGCAGCTTAAGTTATAGCGGGGTCCCAGATACGCAGTATTTT

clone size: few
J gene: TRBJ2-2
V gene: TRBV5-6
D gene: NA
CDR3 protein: CASSLGRRTPGELFF
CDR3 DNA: TGTGCCAGCAGCCTCGGACGGAGGACGCCCGGGGAGCTGTTTTTT

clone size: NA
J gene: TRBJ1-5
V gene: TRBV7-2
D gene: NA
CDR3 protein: CASSLGRVGQPQHF
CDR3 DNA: TGTGCCAGCAGCTTAGGTCGGGTCGGCCAGCCCCAGCATTTT

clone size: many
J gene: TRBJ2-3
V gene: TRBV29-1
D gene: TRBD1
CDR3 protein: CSAEGGHAGPSTDTQYF
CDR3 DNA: TGCAGCGCCGAAGGGGGCCATGCAGGGCCTTCCACAGATACGCAGTATTTT

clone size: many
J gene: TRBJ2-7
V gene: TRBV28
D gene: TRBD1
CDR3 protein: CASSLGQGDEQYF
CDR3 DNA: TGTGCCAGCAGCCTTGGACAGGGCGACGAGCAGTACTTC

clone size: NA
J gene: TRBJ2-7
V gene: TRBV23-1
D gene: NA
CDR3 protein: CASSQWSGPTFSYEQYF
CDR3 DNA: TGCGCCAGCAGTCAATGGTCGGGACCGACGTTCTCCTACGAGCAGTACTTC

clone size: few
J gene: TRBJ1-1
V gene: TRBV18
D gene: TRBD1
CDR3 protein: CASSPGQGDGTEAFF
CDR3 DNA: TGTGCCAGCTCCCCGGGACAGGGGGATGGCACTGAAGCTTTCTTT

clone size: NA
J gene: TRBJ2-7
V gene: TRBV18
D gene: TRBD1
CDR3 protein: CASSSTGELEQYF
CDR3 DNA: TGTGCCAGCTCATCCACAGGGGAGCTCGAGCAGTACTTC

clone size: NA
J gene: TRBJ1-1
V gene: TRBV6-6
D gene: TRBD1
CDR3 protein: CAAQPPGGGTEAFF
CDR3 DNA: TGTGCCGCCCAACCCCCAGGGGGTGGAACTGAAGCTTTCTTT

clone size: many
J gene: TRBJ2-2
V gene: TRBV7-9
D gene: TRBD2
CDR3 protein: CASSLSLAGLTGELFF
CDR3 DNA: TGTGCCAGCAGCTTAAGCCTAGCGGGCCTCACCGGGGAGCTGTTTTTT

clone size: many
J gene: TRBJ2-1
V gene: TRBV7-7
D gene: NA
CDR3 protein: CASSPGGYNEQFF
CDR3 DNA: TGTGCCAGCAGCCCCGGGGGCTACAATGAGCAGTTCTTC

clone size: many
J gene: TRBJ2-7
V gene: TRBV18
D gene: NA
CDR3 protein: CASSPAGQGYEQYF
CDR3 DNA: TGTGCCAGCTCACCAGCGGGGCAGGGTTACGAGCAGTACTTC

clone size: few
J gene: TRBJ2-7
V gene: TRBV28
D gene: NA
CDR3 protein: CAIGRTARQYF
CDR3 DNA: TGTGCCATTGGACGGACGGCCCGGCAGTACTTC

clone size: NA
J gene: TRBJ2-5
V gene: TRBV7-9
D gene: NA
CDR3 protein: CASSQGGLRGETQYF
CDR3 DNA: TGTGCCAGCAGCCAAGGGGGTTTGCGAGGGGAGACCCAGTACTTC

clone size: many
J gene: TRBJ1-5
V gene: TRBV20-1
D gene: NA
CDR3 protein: CSARGGDTMLPQHF
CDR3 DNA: TGCAGTGCTAGAGGGGGAGACACAATGTTGCCCCAGCATTTT

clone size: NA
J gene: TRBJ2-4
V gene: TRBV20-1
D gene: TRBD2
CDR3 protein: CSALGREGTNNIQYF
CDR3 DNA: TGCAGTGCTTTGGGGCGGGAGGGGACCAACAACATTCAGTACTTC

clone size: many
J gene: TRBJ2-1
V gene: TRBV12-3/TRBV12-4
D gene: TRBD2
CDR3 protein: CASSRSRLAGESNEQFF
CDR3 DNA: TGTGCCAGCAGCCGCTCTAGGCTAGCGGGGGAATCCAATGAGCAGTTCTTC

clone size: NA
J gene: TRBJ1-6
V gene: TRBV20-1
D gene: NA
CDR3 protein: CSARDLPGLGSPLHF
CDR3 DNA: TGCAGTGCTAGAGATCTCCCAGGGTTAGGGTCACCCCTCCACTTT